The 21 T cell receptor beta chains presented below share a single source sample, sequenced in a study of T cells after yellow fever vaccination. TCRdb used MiXCR to reprocess the 5' RACE reads, holding one entry per CDR3 protein. Of about 320,000 distinct CDR3 sequences listed, approximately 4% are singletons. Sequenced material: PBMCs, taken 15 days after the yellow fever booster vaccination. The source of these receptors is a man between 18 and 29 years old who received the YFV17D yellow fever vaccine.

This clonotype was counted ten times or more. This rearrangement joins TRBV20-1 to TRBJ1-1; D is unclear. Trimming stripped 3 bases from V and 4 bases from J, with 18 bases between. CDR3 length: 15 residues. CDR1 DFQATT and CDR2 SNEGSKA come from the germline V gene (reference sequence). For the CDR3, the DNA is TGCAGTGCTAGCTCTCGATCTCTGTGGGGCACTGAAGCTTTCTTT. Its translation: CSASSRSLWGTEAFF.

This clonotype occurred a few times. The chain joins TRBV6-5 to TRBJ2-1, with D possibly TRBD1 on 6 matching bases. Germline V gives CDR1 MNHEY, CDR2 SVGAGI. The CDR3 is 16 amino acids. V lost 4 bases and J lost 0, with 13 bases in between. CDR3 coding DNA: TGTGCCAGCAGTTCGACAGGCCCCAGCTCCTACAATGAGCAGTTCTTC. This translates into CASSSTGPSSYNEQFF.

This clonotype has at least ten counts. CDR3 sequence reads: CATSFSGEFEQFF. In DNA form, the CDR3 reads TGTGCCACCAGTTTCAGCGGGGAGTTTGAGCAGTTCTTC. V usage is TRBV24-1 and J usage is TRBJ2-1; 7 bases fit TRBD2. Germline CDR1 is KGHDR and CDR2 is SFDVKD. Losses at the gene ends were 6 bases for V and 9 bases for J; bases not matched to a gene: 7. The CDR3 is 13 residues long.

This clonotype came up many times. The chain has TRBV7-2 and TRBJ2-4; TRBD1 might be the D (5 bases). The ends were cut back, 7 bases at V and 8 bases at J, with 12 bases in the middle. This CDR3 has 12 residues. Germline CDR1 reads SGHTA; CDR2 reads FQGNSA. The DNA for the CDR3 is TGTGCCAGCAACCTATTAGGGGACATTCAGTACTTC. This codes for CASNLLGDIQYF.

The rearrangement joins TRBV12-3 or TRBV12-4 to TRBJ2-1, with TRBD2 matching 7 bases. The CDR3 extends over 13 amino acids. With 2 bases clipped from V and 7 bases from J, the junction kept 2 bases outside the gene matches. The chain's CDR3 is CASSLMGGNEQFF. Here the CDR3 DNA reads TGTGCCAGCAGTTTAATGGGGGGGAATGAGCAGTTCTTC.

This clonotype was seen a few times. V usage is TRBV5-1 and J usage is TRBJ2-7; 9 positions match TRBD2. The ends lost 3 bases at V and 4 bases at J; junction bases unmatched: 11. The CDR3 has 16 residues. In germline, CDR1 is SGHRS, CDR2 YFSETQ. As DNA, the CDR3 is TGCGCCAGCAGCTCCAGAGCGGGGGGTTTCCTTTACGAGCAGTACTTC. This sequence encodes CASSSRAGGFLYEQYF.

This clonotype came up a few times. The rearrangement uses TRBV6-2 or TRBV6-3 and TRBJ1-1; weak D call: TRBD1 (6 bases). With 7 bases removed from V and 3 bases from J, the gap between germline ends came to 15 bases. Per the germline V gene, CDR1 is MNHEY and CDR2 is SVGEGT. The CDR3 loop spans 14 amino acids. The CDR3: CASMGGGAYTEAFF. The CDR3 DNA is TGTGCCAGCATGGGGGGGGGGGCTTACACTGAAGCTTTCTTT.

This clonotype occurred a few times. The chain combines TRBV7-9 with TRBJ1-2; D possibly corresponds to TRBD1 (6 bases). Germline V gene lookup returns CDR1 SEHNR and CDR2 FQNEAQ (reference sequence). CDR3 length: 14 amino acids. V shed 7 bases and J shed 7 bases, with 19 bases lying between them. CDR3 region: CASKIMVWGAGYTF. CDR3 in DNA: TGTGCCAGCAAAATAATGGTGTGGGGGGCTGGCTACACCTTC.

This clonotype was found many times. The chain couples TRBV7-9 to TRBJ1-1; D may be TRBD1 (5 bases). The CDR3 consists of 16 residues. Germline V gives CDR1 SEHNR, CDR2 FQNEAQ (reference sequence). The V end was cut by 5 bases, the J end by 2 bases, with 18 bases between. In nucleotides, the CDR3 is TGTGCCAGCAGCCCTGACGCCGACAGACCAAACACTGAAGCTTTCTTT. It specifies CASSPDADRPNTEAFF.

The chain couples TRBV28 to TRBJ1-1; tentative D call: TRBD1 (5 bases). CDR3 length equals 14 residues. The V and J ends lost 7 bases and 6 bases respectively, with 18 bases between them. Looked up from germline, CDR1 is MDHEN and CDR2 is SYDVKM. Here the CDR3 reads CASIRTPLDSEAFF. Here the CDR3 DNA reads TGTGCCAGCATCCGGACACCGTTAGACTCTGAAGCTTTCTTT.

This clonotype has at least ten counts. The CDR3 DNA is TGCAGTGCTGTTCGCACCGAACTGAACACTGAAGCTTTCTTT. It encodes CSAVRTELNTEAFF. The chain joins TRBV20-1 to TRBJ1-1; D is unresolved. Trimming cost V 5 bases and J 0 bases, with 13 bases left between them. Germline values: CDR1 DFQATT, CDR2 SNEGSKA (reference sequence). CDR3 length: 14 amino acids.

This clonotype was counted ten times or more. For the CDR3, the DNA is TGTGCCAGCAGCTTAGGAGCAGGGTCAATGTTTTCGGATACGCAGTATTTT. This sequence encodes CASSLGAGSMFSDTQYF. This chain connects TRBV7-9 to TRBJ2-3, with D perhaps TRBD1 (5 bases). This CDR3 comprises 17 residues. CDR1 is SEHNR, CDR2 FQNEAQ, per germline (reference sequence). V lost 1 base, J lost 6 bases, and 20 bases lay in between.

This clonotype has just a few counts. The chain employs TRBV7-9 and TRBJ2-2; D may be TRBD1 or TRBD2 (5 bases each). The V and J ends lost 5 bases and 5 bases respectively, with 9 bases between them. CDR3 length: 13 residues. Per germline, CDR1 SEHNR and CDR2 FQNEAQ (reference sequence). The CDR3 DNA is TGTGCCAGCAGCGGGACCCGAACCGGGGAGCTGTTTTTT. This encodes CASSGTRTGELFF.

This clonotype showed up many times. The CDR3 nucleotides read TGTGCCACCAGTGAGCACGGACCCGGTGGTGTAGGCTACACCTTC. Its protein is CATSEHGPGGVGYTF. The chain couples TRBV24-1 to TRBJ1-2, with unresolved D. Germline CDR1 reads KGHDR; CDR2 reads SFDVKD. Trimming took off 4 bases at V and 8 bases at J, with 19 bases between the two ends. This CDR3 spans 15 amino acids.

This clonotype was seen repeatedly, ten times or more. The chain links TRBV7-3 to TRBJ1-1, with TRBD1 identical over 7 bases. Germline lookup yields CDR1 SGHTA and CDR2 FQGTGA. The junction had 9 bases not matched to a gene; V was cut back by 6 bases and J by 5 bases. The CDR3 extends over 14 amino acids. The DNA for the CDR3 is TGTGCCAGCAGATTCACAGGGGAGGGGACTGAAGCTTTCTTT. Translating it yields CASRFTGEGTEAFF.

The rearrangement joins TRBV20-1 to TRBJ2-1, with 14 bases lining up with TRBD2. The CDR3 is 17 residues long. Germline V CDR1 and CDR2: DFQATT, SNEGSKA (reference sequence). The V gene end was trimmed by 5 bases and the J gene end by 3 bases; junction bases not matched to a gene: 9. The CDR3 region has the DNA TGCAGTGCTGGGGGACTAGCGGGGGAGCTAATCTACAATGAGCAGTTCTTC. Its translation: CSAGGLAGELIYNEQFF.

This clonotype was picked up a small number of times. CDR3 amino acids: CASSRIAGSGGEQFF. The CDR3 nucleotides are TGTGCCAGCAGTCGTATAGCGGGTTCTGGCGGTGAGCAGTTCTTC. The rearrangement links TRBV6-5 to TRBJ2-1; 7 nucleotides agree with TRBD2. CDR3 size: 15 residues. Per germline, CDR1 MNHEY and CDR2 SVGAGI. Trimming took 5 bases from V and 9 from J; bases not matched to a gene: 13.

This clonotype has more than one count but fewer than ten. CDR3 nucleotide sequence: TGCGCCAGCAGCTTGGACGCAGCCCAGAGAGGCTACACCTTC. Translation gives CASSLDAAQRGYTF. The J gene is TRBJ1-2, the V gene TRBV5-1; D is undetermined. The CDR3 is 14 residues long. The V end lost 0 bases, the J end lost 8 bases, and 14 bases lay between the germline ends. Germline loops: CDR1 SGHRS, CDR2 YFSETQ.

Many counts were recorded for this clonotype. This sequence joins TRBV4-2 and TRBJ2-3, with unresolved D. Trimming took off 4 bases at V and 0 bases at J, with 17 bases between the two ends. In germline, CDR1 is LGHNA, CDR2 YNFKEQ. This CDR3 spans 17 amino acids. The CDR3 sequence: CASSRQGMSESTDTQYF. CDR3 in DNA: TGTGCCAGCAGCCGACAAGGGATGAGCGAGAGCACAGATACGCAGTATTTT.

This clonotype occurred many times. As DNA, the CDR3 is TGCAGTGCTACACCGGGACGGAACAATCAGCCCCAGCATTTT. Translation: CSATPGRNNQPQHF. V and J are TRBV20-1 and TRBJ1-5; TRBD1 might be the D (5 bases). The germline CDR1 and CDR2 sequences are DFQATT and SNEGSKA (reference sequence). There are 14 residues in the CDR3. Trimming pared 4 bases from V and 3 bases from J, leaving 13 bases between.

In the case of this clonotype: It may be a read error: a sequence one base away is much more abundant. The chain links TRBV6-1 to TRBJ1-1; the D is unclear. The germline gives CDR1 MNHNS, CDR2 SASEGT. This CDR3 comprises 10 residues. V was clipped by 7 bases and J by 6 bases, with 6 bases between them. CDR3: CASKMSEAFF. CDR3 DNA: TGTGCCAGCAAAATGTCTGAAGCTTTCTTT.